The clone carrying this TCR beta chain was observed a few times. Its target is not known. The record originates from a study of blood T cells in healthy people across ages. Study-wide findings and caveats: Age advanced and TCR beta diversity per million T cells fell, roughly linearly.

Combining a sample-barcoded 5' primer with a J-beta primer mix, a second PCR ran for roughly 7 to 12 cycles. Researchers report that each sample yielded at least 2.5 million CDR3-containing paired-end reads. Using its own MiXCR run on the 5' RACE reads, TCRdb lists one record per CDR3 protein. The repertoire holds fewer than 1,200,000 distinct CDR3 sequences, with around 25% as singletons. The extraction recovered at least 5.5 micrograms of total RNA per sample. CDR3 length equals 13 residues. Per the germline V gene, CDR1 is SGHRS and CDR2 is YFSETQ. V lost 7 bases and J lost 7; bases outside the gene matches: 2. The sample was also reused in another study, on T cells of mothers and their children.

The V call is TRBV5-1, the J call TRBJ2-1; the match to TRBD2 covers 13 bases. This sequence was found in a girl aged 2-15 years in good health. Sequencing input: blood. DNA for the CDR3: TGCGCCAGCGGACTAGCGGGGGAGAATGAGCAGTTCTTC. Translation: CASGLAGENEQFF.